A selection of T cell receptor beta chains follows, all from one sample in a study of cytomegalovirus exposure and HLA in healthy donors. Assay used: immunoSEQ multiplex PCR; TCRdb lists only in-frame clones, some missing. The sample records about 160,000 clones, under 90% being singletons. The sequenced material came from PBMCs. These receptors all stem from a man aged 30-40 years in good health and CMV-seronegative. Each CDR3 is given with its conserved first and last residue. D genes are given only for firm matches. Rows may omit the clone size; those that give it use once, few, many or a size class.

TRBV2,TRBJ1-4,.,.,CASRSVEKLFF,TGTGCCAGCAGGTCCGTTGAAAAACTGTTTTTT
TRBV15,TRBJ2-1,.,.,CATSRDNRGSYNEQFF,TGTGCCACCAGCAGAGATAACAGAGGGTCCTACAATGAGCAGTTCTTC
TRBV30,TRBJ1-1,.,.,CAWILEGRLEAFF,TGTGCCTGGATTCTTGAGGGCAGACTTGAAGCTTTCTTT
TRBV5-4,TRBJ2-5,.,.,CASSLMSTSSQETQYF,TGTGCCAGCAGCTTGATGTCGACTAGTTCCCAAGAGACCCAGTACTTC
TRBV30,TRBJ2-7,.,TRBD2,CAWSASGTSGGQTISYEQYF,TGTGCCTGGAGTGCTAGCGGGACTAGCGGGGGGCAAACCATCTCCTACGAGCAGTACTTC
TRBV7-3,TRBJ1-1,.,.,CASSLTGYTEAFF,TGTGCCAGCAGTCTCACAGGGTACACTGAAGCTTTCTTT
TRBV19,TRBJ2-3,.,.,CASKLAGSTDTQYF,TGTGCCAGTAAACTTGCAGGGAGCACAGATACGCAGTATTTT
TRBV5-4,TRBJ2-7,.,TRBD2,CASSLGDYYEQYF,TGTGCCAGCAGCTTGGGGGACTACTACGAGCAGTACTTC
TRBV5-1,TRBJ1-1,.,.,CASSLRGGLEAFF,TGCGCCAGCAGCTTAAGGGGGGGCCTTGAAGCTTTCTTT
TRBV5-1,TRBJ2-3,.,.,CASSLEVSGDTQYF,TGCGCCAGCAGCTTGGAGGTTAGCGGAGATACGCAGTATTTT
TRBV9,TRBJ2-1,.,.,CASSVSGDTEQFF,TGTGCCAGCAGCGTGTCAGGGGACACCGAGCAGTTCTTC
TRBV6-5,TRBJ1-2,.,TRBD1,CASSWTGVGYTF,TGTGCCAGCAGTTGGACAGGGGTTGGCTACACCTTC
TRBV7-9,TRBJ2-7,.,.,CSSSLDRGTSYEQYF,TGTTCCAGCAGCTTAGATAGGGGGACCTCCTACGAGCAGTACTTC
TRBV5-1,TRBJ1-1,.,TRBD1,CASSGQGMNTEAFF,TGCGCCAGCAGCGGACAGGGGATGAACACTGAAGCTTTCTTT
TRBV7-9,TRBJ2-5,.,TRBD1,CASSARDRDHKGAQYF,TGTGCCAGCAGCGCAAGAGACAGGGACCATAAGGGGGCCCAGTACTTC
TRBV15,TRBJ2-7,.,.,CATGSSYEQYF,TGTGCCACCGGGAGCTCCTACGAGCAGTACTTC
TRBV7-9,TRBJ1-2,few,TRBD1,CASSLDRGQGRGYTF,TGTGCCAGCAGCTTAGATCGGGGACAGGGACGTGGCTACACCTTC
TRBV6-6,TRBJ2-3,.,.,CASSYLTGTDTQYF,TGTGCCAGCAGTTACTTAACAGGGACAGATACGCAGTATTTT
TRBV5-6,TRBJ2-3,.,.,CASSTKTSGSTDTQYF,TGTGCCAGCTCGACCAAAACATCGGGGAGCACAGATACGCAGTATTTT
TRBV9,TRBJ2-7,.,TRBD2,CASSVGGGRAYEQYF,TGTGCCAGCAGCGTAGGAGGCGGGAGGGCCTACGAGCAGTACTTC
TRBV30,TRBJ2-7,.,.,CAWSVTPYEQYF,TGTGCCTGGAGTGTAACACCCTACGAGCAGTACTTC
TRBV7-9,TRBJ1-1,.,.,CASSLSTTGFYTEAFF,TGTGCCAGCAGCTTATCAACTACAGGGTTTTACACTGAAGCTTTCTTT
TRBV6-5,TRBJ1-1,few,.,CASSLQDGSIEEAFF,TGTGCCAGCAGTTTACAGGACGGGTCTATAGAGGAAGCTTTCTTT
TRBV27,TRBJ2-2,.,TRBD2,CASSSIAGDLSYTGELFF,TGTGCCAGCAGTTCAATAGCGGGGGACCTTTCCTACACCGGGGAGCTGTTTTTT
TRBV27,TRBJ2-7,few,TRBD1,CASSPDRVQQYF,TGTGCCAGCAGCCCCGACAGGGTCCAGCAGTACTTC
TRBV2,TRBJ1-2,.,TRBD1,CASKRDRADGYTF,TGTGCCAGCAAGAGGGACAGGGCCGATGGCTACACCTTC
TRBV29-1,TRBJ2-7,.,TRBD1,CSAIGQAYEQYF,TGCAGCGCGATAGGACAGGCATACGAGCAGTACTTC
TRBV18,TRBJ1-1,.,.,CASSPLERPTPRTEAFF,TGTGCCAGCTCACCATTGGAGCGCCCTACGCCGCGAACTGAAGCTTTCTTT
TRBV27,TRBJ1-2,.,.,CASRIRGRTNYGYTF,TGTGCCAGCAGAATCAGGGGCCGTACTAACTATGGCTACACCTTC
TRBV19,TRBJ1-1,few,TRBD1,CASMGTANTEAFF,TGTGCCAGTATGGGGACAGCCAACACTGAAGCTTTCTTT
TRBV11-2,TRBJ2-7,.,.,CASSPLQGLVSYEQYF,TGTGCCAGCAGCCCATTACAGGGCTTAGTGTCCTACGAGCAGTACTTC
TRBV2,TRBJ2-5,.,.,CASSYSGRQETQYF,TGTGCCAGCAGTTATTCAGGGCGCCAAGAGACCCAGTACTTC
TRBV18,TRBJ2-3,once,.,CASSPTKEDTDTQYF,TGTGCCAGCTCACCAACGAAAGAGGACACAGATACGCAGTATTTT
TRBV7-3,TRBJ1-1,.,.,CASSPATGSTEAFF,TGTGCCAGCAGCCCTGCCACAGGGAGCACTGAAGCTTTCTTT
TRBV19,TRBJ1-2,.,.,CASSGPINYGYTF,TGTGCCAGTAGTGGCCCCATTAACTATGGCTACACCTTC
TRBV5-1,TRBJ1-2,.,.,CASSFELTGPPGGYTF,TGCGCCAGCAGCTTCGAGCTGACAGGACCTCCGGGAGGCTACACCTTC
TRBV7-2,TRBJ1-5,.,.,CASSSPPGGFSNQPQHF,TGTGCCAGCAGCTCCCCCCCGGGGGGATTTAGCAATCAGCCCCAGCATTTT
TRBV7-9,TRBJ1-4,.,TRBD1,CSSSQDRGLTNEKLFF,TGTTCCAGCAGCCAGGACAGGGGGCTGACTAATGAAAAACTGTTTTTT
TRBV11-2,TRBJ2-7,.,TRBD1,CASSSGTGPYEQYF,TGTGCCAGCAGCTCCGGGACAGGGCCGTACGAGCAGTACTTC